The clone carrying this T cell receptor (beta chain) has only a few counts. What it binds is unknown. The CDR3 extends over 16 amino acids. CDR1 and CDR2 from the germline V gene are GTSNPN and SVGIG (reference sequence). Between the trimmed V and J ends, which lost 1 base and 4 bases, there was a span of 16 bases. The record originates from a study of T cells in Graves' hyperthyroidism and ophthalmopathy. Study-wide points: In the blood, most expanded thyroid clonotypes above 0.001 appeared as well.

Graves' hyperthyroidism without ophthalmopathy progression within 18 months was termed stable. Investigators excluded patients with uncontrolled infection, other autoimmune disease, pregnancy or lactation. Using RNA transcripts as the source, TCR beta CDR3 regions were amplified. The primer set for the first-round RT-PCR of the TCR CDR3 was HTBI. TCRdb ran MiXCR on the multiplex PCR reads and lists one entry per CDR3 protein. This table has 550,000 to 650,000 distinct CDR3 sequences, about 15% appearing once. This clonotype was obtained from a woman in her forties with Graves' hyperthyroidism. What was sequenced was blood. The chain is built from TRBV30 and TRBJ1-4; perhaps TRBD1 as D (5 bases). In DNA form, the CDR3 reads TGTGCCTGGAGTGCAAAAACGGGACGGATTAATGAAAAACTGTTTTTT. The encoded protein is CAWSAKTGRINEKLFF. Full variable domain (missing parts from reference TRBV30 and TRBJ1-4): SQTIHQWPATLVQPVGSPLSLECTVEGTSNPNLYWYRQAAGRGLQLLFYSVGIGQISSEVPQNLSASRPQDRQFILSSKKLLLSDSGFYLCAWSAKTGRINEKLFFGSGTQLSVL.